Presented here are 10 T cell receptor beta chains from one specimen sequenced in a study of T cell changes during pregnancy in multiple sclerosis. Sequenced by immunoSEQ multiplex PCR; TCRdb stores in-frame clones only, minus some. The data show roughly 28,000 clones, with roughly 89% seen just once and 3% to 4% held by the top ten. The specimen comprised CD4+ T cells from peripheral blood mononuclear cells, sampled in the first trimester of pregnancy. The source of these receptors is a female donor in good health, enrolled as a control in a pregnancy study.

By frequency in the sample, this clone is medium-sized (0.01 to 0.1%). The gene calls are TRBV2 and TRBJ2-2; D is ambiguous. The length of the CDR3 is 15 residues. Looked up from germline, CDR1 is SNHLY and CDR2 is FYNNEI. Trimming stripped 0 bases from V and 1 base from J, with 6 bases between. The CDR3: CASSEAAVNTGELFF. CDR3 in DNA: TGTGCCAGCAGTGAAGCGGCGGTGAACACCGGGGAGCTGTTTTTT. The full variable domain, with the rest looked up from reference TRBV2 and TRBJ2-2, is EPEVTQTPSHQVTQMGQEVILRCVPISNHLYFYWYRQILGQKVEFLVSFYNNEISEKSEIFDDQFSVERPDGSNFTLKIRSTKLEDSAMYFCASSEAAVNTGELFFGEGSRLTVL.

The CDR3 sequence: CASSRSYEQYF. In nucleotides, the CDR3 is TGTGCCAGCAGCCGCTCCTACGAGCAGTACTTC. V usage is TRBV28 and J usage is TRBJ2-7; no clear D. This CDR3 has 11 amino acids. V lost 6 bases and J lost 0, with 3 bases in between. Per germline, CDR1 MDHEN and CDR2 SYDVKM.

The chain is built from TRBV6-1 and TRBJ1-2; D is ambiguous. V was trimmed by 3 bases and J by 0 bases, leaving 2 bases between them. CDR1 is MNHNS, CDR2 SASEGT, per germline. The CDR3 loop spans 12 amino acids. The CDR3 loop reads CASSDANYGYTF. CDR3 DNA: TGTGCCAGCAGTGACGCTAACTATGGCTACACCTTC.

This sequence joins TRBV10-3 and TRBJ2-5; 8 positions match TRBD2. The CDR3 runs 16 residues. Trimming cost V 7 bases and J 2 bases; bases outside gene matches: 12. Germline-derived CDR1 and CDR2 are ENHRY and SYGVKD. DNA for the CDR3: TGTGCCATCACCGCAGTCGGAGCTAGCGGGCAAGAGACCCAGTACTTC. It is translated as CAITAVGASGQETQYF.

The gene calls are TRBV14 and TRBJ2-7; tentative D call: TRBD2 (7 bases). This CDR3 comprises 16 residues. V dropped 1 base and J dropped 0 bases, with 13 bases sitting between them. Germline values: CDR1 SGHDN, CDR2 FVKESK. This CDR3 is CASSQVAGAGSYEQYF. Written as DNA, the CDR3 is TGTGCCAGCAGCCAAGTTGCGGGGGCCGGCTCCTACGAGCAGTACTTC. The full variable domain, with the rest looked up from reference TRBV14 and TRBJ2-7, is EAGVTQFPSHSVIEKGQTVTLRCDPISGHDNLYWYRRVMGKEIKFLLHFVKESKQDESGMPNNRFLAERTGGTYSTLKVQPAELEDSGVYFCASSQVAGAGSYEQYFGPGTRLTVT.

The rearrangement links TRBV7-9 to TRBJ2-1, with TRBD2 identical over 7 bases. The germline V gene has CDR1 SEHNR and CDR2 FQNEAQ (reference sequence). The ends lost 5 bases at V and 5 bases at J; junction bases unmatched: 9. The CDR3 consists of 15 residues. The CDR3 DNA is TGTGCCAGCAGCCACGGACTAGATCCCCACAATGAGCAGTTCTTC. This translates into CASSHGLDPHNEQFF.

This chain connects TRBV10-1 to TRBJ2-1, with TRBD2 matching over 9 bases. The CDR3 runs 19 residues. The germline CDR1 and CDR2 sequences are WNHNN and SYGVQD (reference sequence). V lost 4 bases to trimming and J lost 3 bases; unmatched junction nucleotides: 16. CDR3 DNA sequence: TGCGCCAGCAGTGTCGGCGGACTAGCGAGTCGACCTCACTACAATGAGCAGTTCTTC. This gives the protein CASSVGGLASRPHYNEQFF.

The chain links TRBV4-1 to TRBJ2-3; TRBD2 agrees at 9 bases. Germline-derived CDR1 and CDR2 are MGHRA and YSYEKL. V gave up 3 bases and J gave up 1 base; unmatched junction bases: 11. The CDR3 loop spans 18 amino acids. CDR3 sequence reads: CASSQGSAGTSRTDTQYF. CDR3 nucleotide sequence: TGCGCCAGCAGCCAGGGTTCAGCCGGGACTAGCCGCACAGATACGCAGTATTTT.

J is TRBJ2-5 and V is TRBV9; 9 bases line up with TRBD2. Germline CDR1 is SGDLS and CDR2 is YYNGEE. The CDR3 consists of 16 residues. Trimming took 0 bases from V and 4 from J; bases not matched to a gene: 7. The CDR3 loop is CASSVGVSGGPETQYF. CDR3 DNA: TGTGCCAGCAGCGTAGGGGTTAGCGGGGGCCCAGAGACCCAGTACTTC.

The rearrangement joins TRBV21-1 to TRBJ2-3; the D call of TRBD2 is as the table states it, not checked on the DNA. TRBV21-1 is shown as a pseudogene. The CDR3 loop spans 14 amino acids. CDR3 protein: CATTQGGPQDTQYF. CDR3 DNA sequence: TGTGCCACCACCCAAGGAGGGCCCCAAGATACGCAGTATTTT.